The 13 T cell receptor beta chains reported below all come from one sample, sequenced in a study of blood T cells in healthy people across ages. Combining a sample-barcoded 5' primer with a J-beta primer mix, a second PCR ran for roughly 6 to 12 cycles. One entry per CDR3 protein, called by TCRdb with MiXCR from the 5' RACE reads. The data hold roughly 800,000 distinct CDR3 sequences, with roughly 64% observed a single time. Sequences were obtained from blood. Receptors originate from a man aged 25-40 years in good health.

CDR3 nucleotide sequence: TGCGCCAGCAGCACCGAGACAGGTATCAAGCGTGGCTACACCTTC. Translating it yields CASSTETGIKRGYTF. The V and J genes are TRBV4-3 and TRBJ1-2; TRBD1 is a possible D gene (6 bases). Looked up from germline, CDR1 is LGHNA and CDR2 is YSLEER. With 5 bases removed from V and 7 bases from J, the gap between germline ends came to 20 bases. The CDR3 is made up of 15 amino acids.

A single count supports this clonotype. The rearrangement joins TRBV9 to TRBJ2-7; a weak D match, TRBD1 (6 bases). Per germline, CDR1 SGDLS and CDR2 YYNGEE. The CDR3 runs to 14 residues. V lost 3 bases, J lost 3 bases, and 13 bases lay in between. As DNA, the CDR3 is TGTGCCAGCAGCGGACGGGACACATTCTACGAGCAGTACTTC. The encoded protein is CASSGRDTFYEQYF.

This clonotype was seen only a few times. The gene calls are TRBV3-1 and TRBJ2-5, with 7 positions matching TRBD2. Germline V gene lookup returns CDR1 LGHDT and CDR2 YNNKEL (reference sequence). The CDR3 is made up of 14 amino acids. With V trimmed by 3 bases and J by 0 bases, 1 base remained unmatched. Written as DNA, the CDR3 is TGTGCCAGCAGCCAGGGGGGGGACCAAGAGACCCAGTACTTC. Protein: CASSQGGDQETQYF.

V and J are TRBV20-1 and TRBJ2-7; possibly TRBD1 for D (5 bases). The CDR3 has 12 residues. Germline V gene sequence: CDR1 DFQATT, CDR2 SNEGSKA (reference sequence). V was clipped by 3 bases and J by 2 bases, with 8 bases between them. The CDR3 is CSASPRAYEQYF. CDR3 DNA: TGCAGTGCTAGCCCCAGGGCCTACGAGCAGTACTTC.

The chain combines TRBV2 with TRBJ1-1; possibly TRBD1 for D (5 bases). The length of the CDR3 is 15 residues. The germline CDR1 and CDR2 sequences are SNHLY and FYNNEI. V was cut by 10 bases and J by 3 bases, with 21 bases left in between. This CDR3 is CATRQWQNSDTEAFF. The CDR3 bases are TGTGCCACACGACAGTGGCAGAATTCGGACACTGAAGCTTTCTTT.

This clonotype was observed a few times. This chain joins TRBV29-1 and TRBJ1-4; 8 bases match TRBD1. This CDR3 is built from 13 residues. The V and J ends lost 5 bases and 4 bases, in that order; junction bases with no gene match: 3. Germline assignment: CDR1 SQVTM and CDR2 ANQGSEA. CDR3 sequence: CSVPDRGNEKLFF. The DNA of the CDR3 is TGCAGCGTTCCCGACAGGGGTAATGAAAAACTGTTTTTT. Full variable domain (outside the CDR3, taken from reference TRBV29-1 and TRBJ1-4): SAVISQKPSRDICQRGTSLTIQCQVDSQVTMMFWYRQQPGQSLTLIATANQGSEATYESGFVIDKFPISRPNLTFSTLTVSNMSPEDSSIYLCSVPDRGNEKLFFGSGTQLSVL.

This clonotype appeared a few times. V gene TRBV29-1 combines with J gene TRBJ2-1; 9 bases map to TRBD1. Trimming took 8 bases from V and 5 from J; bases not matched to a gene: 7. CDR1 is SQVTM and CDR2 is ANQGSEA in the germline V gene. The length of the CDR3 is 13 residues. The CDR3 sequence is CSSGQGRNNEQFF. The DNA of the CDR3 is TGCAGCTCTGGACAGGGGCGAAACAATGAGCAGTTCTTC.

The CDR3, as DNA: TGCAGCGTTGAAGAAGATTCTACACGGCCCTACAATGAGCAGTTCTTC. This encodes CSVEEDSTRPYNEQFF. V usage is TRBV29-1 and J usage is TRBJ2-1, with D unresolved. The CDR3 is 16 amino acids. V shed 0 bases and J shed 2 bases, with 14 bases lying between them. CDR1 is SQVTM, CDR2 ANQGSEA, per germline.

The J gene is TRBJ2-7, the V gene TRBV28, with D perhaps matching TRBD1 (5 bases). The DNA matches TRBJ2-5 better at its end, which makes the J call doubtful. CDR1 is MDHEN, CDR2 SYDVKM, per germline. The CDR3 is 14 amino acids. The CDR3 region is CASSPRSGYGTQYF. DNA for the CDR3: TGTGCCAGCAGTCCCCGATCAGGGTACGGGACCCAGTACTTC.

The chain joins TRBV27 to TRBJ2-1, with D perhaps matching TRBD2 (5 bases). Germline lookup yields CDR1 MNHEY and CDR2 SMNVEV (reference sequence). The CDR3 consists of 15 residues. V was clipped by 3 bases and J by 0 bases, with 9 bases between them. This CDR3 reads CASSFVEGSYNEQFF. The CDR3 DNA sequence: TGTGCCAGCAGTTTTGTCGAGGGCTCCTACAATGAGCAGTTCTTC.

The chain has TRBV7-2 and TRBJ1-2; 7 bases fit TRBD1. The CDR3 sequence is 13 residues long. Per the germline V gene, CDR1 is SGHTA and CDR2 is FQGNSA. V shed 10 bases, J shed 7 bases, and the junction held 12 bases outside the gene matches. CDR3 sequence: CAITGDPGRGYTF. As DNA, the CDR3 is TGTGCCATTACAGGGGACCCAGGACGTGGCTACACCTTC.

This chain connects TRBV9 to TRBJ2-2; 7 nucleotides line up with TRBD1. Germline V gives CDR1 SGDLS, CDR2 YYNGEE. This CDR3 has 15 amino acids. V was clipped by 5 bases and J by 4 bases; unmatched bases: 8. Here the CDR3 reads CASSQRTGATGELFF. The CDR3 DNA sequence: TGTGCCAGCAGTCAAAGGACAGGAGCCACCGGGGAGCTGTTTTTT.

The rearrangement joins TRBV10-3 to TRBJ2-1; 7 positions match TRBD2. This CDR3 region has 15 residues. The V segment lost 3 bases and the J segment 9 bases; nucleotides outside the gene matches: 11. Germline V lookup: CDR1 ENHRY, CDR2 SYGVKD. CDR3 region: CAISEPLTSHGEQFF. Written as DNA, the CDR3 is TGTGCCATCAGTGAACCCCTGACTAGCCATGGTGAGCAGTTCTTC.